This T cell receptor (beta chain) was retrieved from a study of CD8+CD57+ T cells in acquired aplastic anemia. Study summary: Sorted CD4+ and CD8+ cells yielded roughly 3.2 ug of DNA on average. The study, taken as a whole, reports: Common to patients and controls were roughly 30 CD8+ CDR3 sequences.

An expansion of CD8+CD57+ cells by flow cytometry had been shown in patients chosen for sequencing. Severe acquired aplastic anemia was the diagnosis recorded for all patients. On this clonotype itself: Antigen: not known. One end of the junction is discordant with germline, which a read error may explain.

Genomic DNA was employed as the template in profiling TCR beta VDJ and CDR3. MiXCR, applied by TCRdb to the reads, yields one record per CDR3 protein. The repertoire consists of approximately 40,000 distinct CDR3 sequences, with roughly two thirds occurring once and the leading ten covering 59%. Germline CDR1 is SGHTA and CDR2 is FQGTGA. The CDR3 contains 12 residues. The V gene is TRBV7-3, the J gene TRBJ1-1, with no clear D. The sample was sorted CD4+, CD8+, or CD8+CD57+ T cells (not recorded which) from PBMCs. The receptor's source is a human donor with aplastic anemia. In DNA form, the CDR3 reads TGTGCCAGCAGCTTAAAGTACGGCAGCCCGAGATTT. This encodes CASSLKYGSPRF.